Listed below are T cell receptor beta chains from one sample, sequenced in a study of cytomegalovirus exposure and HLA in healthy donors. Generated by immunoSEQ multiplex PCR, the TCRdb table keeps only in-frame clones and is missing some. Counted here are some 120,000 clones, 70% to 90% occurring once; the ten biggest clones make up approximately 20%. Sequencing was carried out using PBMCs. All receptors come from a man between 18 and 29 years old in good health and CMV-seropositive. The CDR3 runs from the conserved cysteine through the conserved F or W. The D gene is left open where the match is weak. Size is omitted from some rows. Given values are once, few, many or a class for expanded clones.

v_call: TRBV11-2; j_call: TRBJ2-7; d_call: TRBD2; clone_size: -; cdr3_nt: TGTGCCAGCAGCACCCCACCTCTCGCAGCGGGGGATCCCTACGAGCAGTACTTC; cdr3_aa: CASSTPPLAAGDPYEQYF
v_call: TRBV29-1; j_call: TRBJ2-2; d_call: -; clone_size: -; cdr3_nt: TGCAGCGTTGAAGATCCACTTGCCCCCGGGGAGCTGTTTTTT; cdr3_aa: CSVEDPLAPGELFF
v_call: TRBV9; j_call: TRBJ1-1; d_call: -; clone_size: -; cdr3_nt: TGTGCCAGCAGCGTAGGGCCGAACACTGAAGCTTTCTTT; cdr3_aa: CASSVGPNTEAFF
v_call: TRBV19; j_call: TRBJ2-3; d_call: -; clone_size: -; cdr3_nt: TGTGCCAGTAGTTGGGCGGCCCGGGGGTCAGATACGCAGTATTTT; cdr3_aa: CASSWAARGSDTQYF
v_call: TRBV11-2; j_call: TRBJ1-2; d_call: -; clone_size: -; cdr3_nt: TGTGCCAGCAGCTTAGCAGGGGAGCATGGCTACACCTTC; cdr3_aa: CASSLAGEHGYTF
v_call: TRBV27; j_call: TRBJ1-5; d_call: -; clone_size: -; cdr3_nt: TGTGCCAGCAGTTTACGGGAGCATGGTCAGCCCCAGCATTTT; cdr3_aa: CASSLREHGQPQHF
v_call: TRBV2; j_call: TRBJ2-3; d_call: -; clone_size: -; cdr3_nt: TGTGCCAGCACCGGGGAGGTAAAATGGGCAGATACGCAGTATTTT; cdr3_aa: CASTGEVKWADTQYF
v_call: TRBV6-6; j_call: TRBJ2-6; d_call: TRBD1; clone_size: -; cdr3_nt: TGTGCCAGCACCCCAGGGGGTACGGGGGCCAACGTCCTGACTTTC; cdr3_aa: CASTPGGTGANVLTF
v_call: TRBV4-1; j_call: TRBJ2-1; d_call: TRBD2; clone_size: -; cdr3_nt: TGCGCCAGCAGCCCGGGACTAGCGGGGGCCAATGAGCAGTTCTTC; cdr3_aa: CASSPGLAGANEQFF
v_call: TRBV6-5; j_call: TRBJ1-2; d_call: TRBD1; clone_size: -; cdr3_nt: TGTGCCAGCAGTAACCCGGGACAGTTCTATGGCTACACCTTC; cdr3_aa: CASSNPGQFYGYTF
v_call: TRBV7-6; j_call: TRBJ1-1; d_call: -; clone_size: few; cdr3_nt: TGTGCCAGCACCCTCGGAGGGGACACTGAAGCTTTCTTT; cdr3_aa: CASTLGGDTEAFF
v_call: TRBV6-5; j_call: TRBJ1-1; d_call: -; clone_size: -; cdr3_nt: TGTGCCAGCAAGGGACGGGGGGACACTGAAGCTTTCTTT; cdr3_aa: CASKGRGDTEAFF
v_call: TRBV4-2; j_call: TRBJ2-2; d_call: TRBD2; clone_size: -; cdr3_nt: TGTGCCAGCAGGGAGGGACTAGCGGGGAGCACCGGGGAGCTGTTTTTT; cdr3_aa: CASREGLAGSTGELFF
v_call: TRBV4-1; j_call: TRBJ1-2; d_call: -; clone_size: -; cdr3_nt: TGCGCCAGCAGTGGGGCGGTCTATGGCTACACCTTC; cdr3_aa: CASSGAVYGYTF
v_call: TRBV6-5; j_call: TRBJ1-2; d_call: -; clone_size: -; cdr3_nt: TGTGCCAGCAGTTACTCTTCGGGGTTTGGCTACACCTTC; cdr3_aa: CASSYSSGFGYTF
v_call: TRBV27; j_call: TRBJ2-1; d_call: -; clone_size: few; cdr3_nt: TGTGCCAGCAGTTTACTGGAGGGGGCGGGGGAGCAGTTCTTC; cdr3_aa: CASSLLEGAGEQFF
v_call: TRBV6-6; j_call: TRBJ2-7; d_call: TRBD1; clone_size: -; cdr3_nt: TGTGCCAGCAACACAGGGGCCGGGCACTACGAGCAGTACTTC; cdr3_aa: CASNTGAGHYEQYF
v_call: TRBV11-2; j_call: TRBJ1-1; d_call: -; clone_size: -; cdr3_nt: TGTGCCAGCAGCTTAGCTGCCAGAATGAACACTGAAGCTTTCTTT; cdr3_aa: CASSLAARMNTEAFF
v_call: TRBV5-8; j_call: TRBJ1-5; d_call: -; clone_size: -; cdr3_nt: TGTGCCACCCTTGGGGGGATGGGTCAGCCCCAGCATTTT; cdr3_aa: CATLGGMGQPQHF
v_call: TRBV5-1; j_call: TRBJ1-2; d_call: TRBD1; clone_size: -; cdr3_nt: TGCGCCAGCAGCTCCGGACAGGGCGGAGGTGCTAACTATGGCTACACCTTC; cdr3_aa: CASSSGQGGGANYGYTF
v_call: TRBV29-1; j_call: TRBJ1-2; d_call: -; clone_size: -; cdr3_nt: TGCAGCGTTGAAGGGGACACCCTTGAGTTGGACTATGGCTACACCTTC; cdr3_aa: CSVEGDTLELDYGYTF
v_call: TRBV23-1; j_call: TRBJ2-1; d_call: -; clone_size: once; cdr3_nt: TGCGCCAGCAGTCAGGAGTTCTTACAGCAGTTCTTC; cdr3_aa: CASSQEFLQQFF
v_call: TRBV18; j_call: TRBJ1-1; d_call: -; clone_size: -; cdr3_nt: TGTGCCAGCTCACGGCAGGGCCTGAACACTGAAGCTTTCTTT; cdr3_aa: CASSRQGLNTEAFF
v_call: TRBV5-4; j_call: TRBJ2-7; d_call: TRBD1; clone_size: -; cdr3_nt: TGTGCCAGCAGCTTAGACAGGGGTGGCGAGCAGTACTTC; cdr3_aa: CASSLDRGGEQYF
v_call: TRBV30; j_call: TRBJ2-1; d_call: TRBD2; clone_size: -; cdr3_nt: TGTGCCTCTAGCGGGACCAACAATGAGCAGTTCTTC; cdr3_aa: CASSGTNNEQFF
v_call: TRBV5-1; j_call: TRBJ2-5; d_call: TRBD2; clone_size: -; cdr3_nt: TGCGCCAGCAGCTCAGCGGGGGTGGAGGCCCAGTACTTC; cdr3_aa: CASSSAGVEAQYF
v_call: TRBV28; j_call: TRBJ1-1; d_call: -; clone_size: -; cdr3_nt: TGTGCCAGCAGTTTCGGGGTTGGTACTGAAGCTTTCTTT; cdr3_aa: CASSFGVGTEAFF
v_call: TRBV7-2; j_call: TRBJ2-3; d_call: TRBD1; clone_size: -; cdr3_nt: TGTGCCAGCAGCCGCAGCGGGACAGGGGTCACAGATACGCAGTATTTT; cdr3_aa: CASSRSGTGVTDTQYF
v_call: TRBV6-6; j_call: TRBJ1-1; d_call: TRBD1; clone_size: few; cdr3_nt: TGTGCCAGCAGCATCGGACAGGGGTCGGACACTGAAGCTTTCTTT; cdr3_aa: CASSIGQGSDTEAFF
v_call: TRBV10-1; j_call: TRBJ2-5; d_call: TRBD1; clone_size: -; cdr3_nt: TGCGCCAGCAGTGAGTCTCGAGCGGGGACAGGGGAGACCCAGTACTTC; cdr3_aa: CASSESRAGTGETQYF
v_call: TRBV5-1; j_call: TRBJ2-2; d_call: TRBD1; clone_size: -; cdr3_nt: TGCGCCAGCAGCTTGGAACAGGGGGCCACCGGGGAGCTGTTTTTT; cdr3_aa: CASSLEQGATGELFF
v_call: TRBV19; j_call: TRBJ1-5; d_call: TRBD1; clone_size: -; cdr3_nt: TGTGCCAGTAGTATCTTCGGACAGGGCGTTAGAACAACAAATCAGCCCCAGCATTTT; cdr3_aa: CASSIFGQGVRTTNQPQHF
v_call: TRBV27; j_call: TRBJ2-7; d_call: -; clone_size: -; cdr3_nt: TGTGCCAGCAGTTTGACGGACTCCAGCTCCTACGAGCAGTACTTC; cdr3_aa: CASSLTDSSSYEQYF